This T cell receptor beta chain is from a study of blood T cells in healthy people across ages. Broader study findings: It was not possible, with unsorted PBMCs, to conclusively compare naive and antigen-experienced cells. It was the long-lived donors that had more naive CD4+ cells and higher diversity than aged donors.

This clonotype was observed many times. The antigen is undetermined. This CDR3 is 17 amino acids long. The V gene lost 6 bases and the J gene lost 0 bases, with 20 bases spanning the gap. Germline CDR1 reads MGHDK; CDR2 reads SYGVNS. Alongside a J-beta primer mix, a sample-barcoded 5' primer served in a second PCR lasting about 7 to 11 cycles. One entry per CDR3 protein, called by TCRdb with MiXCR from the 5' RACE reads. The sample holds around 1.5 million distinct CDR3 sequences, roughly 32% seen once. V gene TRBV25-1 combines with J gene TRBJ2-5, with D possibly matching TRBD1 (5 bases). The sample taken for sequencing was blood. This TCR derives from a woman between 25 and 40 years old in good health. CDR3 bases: TGTGCCAGCAGCCCCAACCAGGACACCTTGTACCAAGAGACCCAGTACTTC. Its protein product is CASSPNQDTLYQETQYF.